This T cell receptor beta chain was recorded in a study of metastatic and nonmetastatic thyroid tumors (TCRdb year 2020). Regarding the complete study: Repertoires from peripheral blood and from tumor or nodule tissue samples of malignant and benign thyroid patients were compared.

Receptor libraries were prepared by PCR. The listed sequencing device is Illumina HiSeq 4000. High-throughput sequencing was used to profile the CDR3 region of the TCR beta-chain in every patient. In the paper's pipeline: A classifier to discriminate distant-metastatic papillary thyroid cancer patients was built from CDR3 differences across clinicopathological groups. To measure repertoire diversity the researchers used the Shannon index, while the Morisita-Horn index served to gauge how similar the tumor and blood repertoires were. Clones were called with MiXCR by TCRdb after fastp trimmed the public reads at Q25, and only in-frame beta chains were retained. The V and J calls and clone size come from TCRdb's table, not from the authors' own analysis. The sample table contains about 16,000 clones; only one count was recorded for 30% to 40% of them. The ten largest account for roughly 12% of the sample.

From the cysteine through the phenylalanine, the CDR3 covers 15 amino acids. The retained sequence is limited to the CDR3, 45 bases, with the frame set at the first base. V loses 6 bases, J loses 2 bases, and the germline ends lie 15 bases apart. As encoded in the germline V gene (reference sequence), CDR1 is LNHNV while CDR2 is YYDKDF. Beyond this particular receptor, the publication reports: In both blood and tumor samples, malignant tumors were reported to have significantly higher TCR beta diversity than benign nodules.

Before undergoing thyroid surgery, none of the patients had been given any kind of treatment. Using T-cell receptor beta sequencing, the study looked back at clinical samples from patients collected from about 2011 to 2018. This clone was detected many times. This receptor's antigen is unknown. Base-call qualities are not available, and no considerably larger clone is one nucleotide away. The rearranged chain carries TRBV15 and TRBJ2-3, and possibly TRBD1, on 6 matching bases. Sequenced sample: tumor tissue. This sequence was found in a male donor with papillary thyroid cancer or a benign thyroid nodule (not recorded which). Some clones in this sample may be carry-over from other donors' samples. The CDR3 region has the sequence CATRWGRGYTDTQYF. The sequenced DNA: TGTGCCACCAGATGGGGTAGGGGGTACACAGATACGCAGTATTTT. The variable domain in full, with residues beyond the CDR3 obtained from the reference TRBV15 and TRBJ2-3 genes, is DAMVIQNPRYQVTQFGKPVTLSCSQTLNHNVMYWYQQKSSQAPKLLFHYYDKDFNNEADTPDNFQSRRPNTSFCFLDIRSPGLGDTAMYLCATRWGRGYTDTQYFGPGTRLTVL.